Below are 30 T cell receptor beta chains sequenced from a single sample in a study of blood T cell repertoires in COVID-19. Assay: immunoSEQ multiplex PCR; the TCRdb copy retains only in-frame clones and omits some. The sample has 200,000 to 250,000 clones; approximately 90% are singletons. Sequenced input: PBMCs or T cells enriched from blood (not recorded which). These receptor sequences come from a man aged 25-45 years who had recovered from COVID-19.

The chain recombines TRBV4-2 with TRBJ1-3; the D gene is possibly TRBD1 (6 bases). V was shortened by 0 bases and J by 2 bases, with 14 bases between the two germline ends. The CDR3 length is 17 residues. Germline V gene data show CDR1 as LGHNA and CDR2 as YNFKEQ. The CDR3 is CASSQDSGGLTGNTIYF. The CDR3 coding sequence is TGTGCCAGCAGCCAAGATTCGGGGGGCCTTACTGGAAACACCATATATTTT.

The rearrangement links TRBV6-7 to TRBJ1-5, with unresolved D. TRBV6-7 is annotated as an ORF whose role is uncertain. The CDR3 contains 11 residues. Trimming cost V 5 bases and J 9 bases, with 8 bases left between them. The CDR3 region is CASSHRGPQHF. CDR3 sequence (DNA): TGTGCCAGCAGTCATCGGGGGCCCCAGCATTTT.

The chain uses TRBV12-3 or TRBV12-4 and TRBJ2-7; maybe TRBD1 (6 bases). This CDR3 comprises 13 residues. V dropped 5 bases and J dropped 2 bases, with 10 bases sitting between them. In DNA form, the CDR3 reads TGTGCCAGCAGTCGACAGGCGACCTACGAGCAGTACTTC. Encoded protein: CASSRQATYEQYF.

The chain recombines TRBV5-6 with TRBJ2-7, with 7 bases matching TRBD1. Germline CDR1 is SGHDT and CDR2 is YYEEEE. The CDR3 contains 15 residues. Trimming took 4 bases from V and 3 from J; bases not matched to a gene: 10. The CDR3 spells CASSLDRLWVYEQYF. The CDR3, as DNA: TGTGCCAGCAGCCTGGACAGGCTATGGGTCTACGAGCAGTACTTC.

The chain uses TRBV28 and TRBJ2-7; tentative D call: TRBD1 (5 bases). Trimming stripped 4 bases from V and 0 bases from J, with 13 bases between. Germline-derived CDR1 and CDR2 are MDHEN and SYDVKM. This CDR3 spans 15 amino acids. Written as DNA, the CDR3 is TGTGCCAGCAGTTCCTCGACAGTTTCCTCCTACGAGCAGTACTTC. This encodes CASSSSTVSSYEQYF.

This chain joins TRBV27 and TRBJ1-5; TRBD1 aligns across 9 bases. The germline CDR1 and CDR2 sequences are MNHEY and SMNVEV (reference sequence). The CDR3 totals 14 residues. With 6 bases clipped from V and 7 bases from J, the junction kept 7 bases outside the gene matches. The CDR3 sequence: CASSPGTGIQPQHF. In DNA form, the CDR3 reads TGTGCCAGCAGCCCCGGGACAGGGATCCAGCCCCAGCATTTT.

V and J are TRBV2 and TRBJ2-5; D is unresolved. V was pared by 2 bases and J by 2 bases, with 9 bases between. Per the germline V gene, CDR1 is SNHLY and CDR2 is FYNNEI. The CDR3 runs 14 residues. The CDR3 coding sequence is TGTGCCAGCAGTGAATTAGTACAGCAAGAGACCCAGTACTTC. Residues: CASSELVQQETQYF. Complete variable domain (other parts from reference TRBV2 and TRBJ2-5): EPEVTQTPSHQVTQMGQEVILRCVPISNHLYFYWYRQILGQKVEFLVSFYNNEISEKSEIFDDQFSVERPDGSNFTLKIRSTKLEDSAMYFCASSELVQQETQYFGPGTRLLVL.

This chain uses TRBV20-1 with TRBJ2-3, with D unclear. The V end was cut by 3 bases, the J end by 3 bases, with 13 bases between. The CDR3 runs 14 residues. From germline, CDR1 is DFQATT and CDR2 SNEGSKA (reference sequence). For the CDR3, the DNA is TGCAGTGCTAGTTGGTCAGGTGGGACAGATACGCAGTATTTT. The encoded protein is CSASWSGGTDTQYF.

The chain joins TRBV7-2 to TRBJ2-3, with 14 bases that match TRBD2. Per the germline V gene, CDR1 is SGHTA and CDR2 is FQGNSA. CDR3 size: 15 residues. V shed 8 bases, J shed 8 bases, and the junction held 9 bases outside the gene matches. The CDR3, as DNA: TGTGCCAGCGCCGGACTAGCGGGAGGACGAGGTACGCAGTATTTT. It specifies CASAGLAGGRGTQYF. Combining the CDR3 with reference TRBV7-2 and TRBJ2-3 gives the whole variable domain GAGVSQSPSNKVTEKGKDVELRCDPISGHTALYWYRQSLGQGLEFLIYFQGNSAPDKSGLPSDRFSAERTGGSVSTLTIQRTQQEDSAVYLCASAGLAGGRGTQYFGPGTRLTVL.

The V call is TRBV4-3, the J call TRBJ2-5; D remains ambiguous. V was cut by 0 bases and J by 1 base, with 9 bases left in between. This CDR3 spans 15 amino acids. In germline, CDR1 is LGHNA, CDR2 YSLEER. The CDR3 bases are TGCGCCAGCAGCCAAGAGGCCTTTACCCAAGAGACCCAGTACTTC. Translating gives CASSQEAFTQETQYF.

This chain joins TRBV7-3 and TRBJ2-7; perhaps TRBD2 as D (6 bases). Germline loops: CDR1 SGHTA, CDR2 FQGTGA. V was shortened by 4 bases and J by 4 bases, with 11 bases between the two germline ends. There are 13 residues in the CDR3. This CDR3 is CASSSGVGYEQYF. CDR3 DNA sequence: TGTGCCAGCAGCTCGGGAGTAGGTTACGAGCAGTACTTC.

The DNA for the CDR3 is TGTGCCAGCAGCCAATTTAGCGGGGTCAAAAACATTCAGTACTTC. Translating gives CASSQFSGVKNIQYF. This chain joins TRBV3-1 (or the pseudogene TRBV3-2) and TRBJ2-4; the match to TRBD2 covers 8 bases. The CDR3 loop spans 15 amino acids. The germline V gene encodes CDR1 LGHDT and CDR2 YNNKEL (reference sequence). With 2 bases clipped from V and 3 bases from J, the junction kept 3 bases outside the gene matches.

The CDR3 loop reads CASSQDVRGEKLFF. Written as DNA, the CDR3 is TGCGCCAGCAGCCAAGATGTCAGGGGAGAAAAACTGTTTTTT. The genes are TRBV4-1 and TRBJ1-4, with D maybe TRBD1 (6 bases). The CDR3 has 14 amino acids. The V gene's germline CDR1 is MGHRA and CDR2 YSYEKL. The V end was cut by 0 bases, the J end by 8 bases, with 10 bases between.

This rearrangement joins TRBV12-2 to TRBJ2-2; the D call TRBD1 from the table was never checked on the DNA. TRBV12-2 is termed a pseudogene. This CDR3 spans 17 amino acids. CDR3 in amino acids: CASRSKDRGRKTGELFF. The CDR3 nucleotides are TGTGCAAGTCGCTCAAAGGACAGGGGGCGCAAGACCGGGGAGCTGTTTTTT.

CDR3 region: CASSGASEAYEQYF. The CDR3 nucleotides read TGTGCCAGCAGTGGGGCTAGCGAAGCCTACGAGCAGTACTTC. This rearrangement joins TRBV2 to TRBJ2-7; possibly TRBD2 for D (6 bases). Per germline, CDR1 SNHLY and CDR2 FYNNEI. V was pared by 4 bases and J by 2 bases, with 12 bases between. The CDR3 is 14 amino acids.

This chain links TRBV5-5 with TRBJ1-2, with TRBD1 matching over 7 bases. V was pared by 0 bases and J by 1 base, with 6 bases of the junction left unmatched. Looked up from germline, CDR1 is SGHKS and CDR2 is YYEKEE (reference sequence). The CDR3 sequence is 16 residues long. The CDR3 nucleotides are TGTGCCAGCAGCTTGGATGGGACAGCTAGTAACTATGGCTACACCTTC. It yields the protein CASSLDGTASNYGYTF.

Comments on this clone: This same CDR3 is encoded by further DNA sequences in the sample. The chain carries TRBV28 and TRBJ2-7; unclear D gene. Germline V CDR1 and CDR2: MDHEN, SYDVKM. This CDR3 is 12 amino acids long. The V end lost 2 bases, the J end lost 4 bases, and 6 bases lay between the germline ends. The DNA for the CDR3 is TGTGCCAGCAGTTTACCCGGGTACGAGCAGTACTTC. The encoded protein is CASSLPGYEQYF.

The chain links TRBV4-2 to TRBJ2-1; 10 nucleotides align to TRBD2. Germline V lookup: CDR1 LGHNA, CDR2 YNFKEQ. This CDR3 spans 16 amino acids. Losses at the gene ends were 6 bases for V and 7 bases for J; bases not matched to a gene: 12. The CDR3 DNA reads TGTGCCAGCAGTCCTATCAGCGGGAGGGCCGGGAATGAGCAGTTCTTC. It encodes CASSPISGRAGNEQFF.

The CDR3 here is CASSSRGAHTEAFF. DNA of the CDR3: TGTGCCAGCAGTTCCAGGGGGGCGCACACTGAAGCTTTCTTT. This chain connects TRBV27 to TRBJ1-1; 7 positions match TRBD1. CDR1 is MNHEY and CDR2 is SMNVEV in the germline V gene (reference sequence). Trimming took 4 bases from V and 3 from J; bases not matched to a gene: 5. This CDR3 is 14 amino acids long.

J is TRBJ2-7 and V is TRBV2, with 9 bases aligning to TRBD2. From germline, CDR1 is SNHLY and CDR2 FYNNEI. The V segment lost 4 bases and the J segment 4 bases; nucleotides outside the gene matches: 11. This CDR3 has 16 amino acids. The CDR3 protein is CASSVLGGGVGYEQYF. The CDR3 region has the DNA TGTGCCAGCAGTGTATTAGGCGGGGGGGTTGGTTACGAGCAGTACTTC.

This clone has a single count. The V and J genes are TRBV5-1 and TRBJ2-3, with 7 bases fitting TRBD1. Trimming cost V 0 bases and J 4 bases; bases outside gene matches: 2. The germline CDR1 and CDR2 sequences are SGHRS and YFSETQ. The CDR3 is 14 residues long. The CDR3 loop reads CASSLGQGPDTQYF. Written as DNA, the CDR3 is TGCGCCAGCAGCTTGGGACAGGGCCCAGATACGCAGTATTTT.

The sample holds one count of this clone. The chain is built from TRBV19 and TRBJ1-1; 9 bases line up with TRBD1. Germline CDR1 LNHDA, CDR2 SQIVND (reference sequence). The V gene end was trimmed by 1 base and the J gene end by 6 bases; junction bases not matched to a gene: 6. CDR3 size: 15 residues. Written as DNA, the CDR3 is TGTGCCAGTAGTATAGGGCCGGGACAGGGATCTGAAGCTTTCTTT. Its translation is CASSIGPGQGSEAFF.

The chain recombines TRBV4-1 with TRBJ1-1; no definite D call. This CDR3 comprises 13 residues. V lost 0 bases and J lost 3, with 5 bases in between. Germline V gene sequence: CDR1 MGHRA, CDR2 YSYEKL. The CDR3 DNA reads as TGCGCCAGCAGCCAAGACCGGGACACTGAAGCTTTCTTT. It codes for CASSQDRDTEAFF.

This chain connects TRBV19 to TRBJ1-5; 9 nucleotides agree with TRBD1. CDR3 length equals 15 residues. V was clipped by 3 bases and J by 4 bases; unmatched bases: 4. Germline CDR1 and CDR2: LNHDA and SQIVND (reference sequence). The CDR3 DNA reads as TGTGCCAGTAGTATTATGACAGGGGGTAATCAGCCCCAGCATTTT. Its protein product is CASSIMTGGNQPQHF.

The CDR3 region has the DNA TGTGCCAGCAGCCAAGATGCAGGGGTGAATGAAAAACTGTTTTTT. Residues: CASSQDAGVNEKLFF. This chain connects TRBV4-2 to TRBJ1-4, with D tentatively TRBD1 (6 bases). The germline CDR1 and CDR2 sequences are LGHNA and YNFKEQ. V was pared by 0 bases and J by 5 bases, with 10 bases between. This CDR3 is 15 amino acids long.

The V call is TRBV29-1, the J call TRBJ2-1; D assignment may be TRBD1 or TRBD2 (5 bases each). The ends were cut back, 7 bases at V and 7 bases at J, with 11 bases in the middle. The CDR3 consists of 11 residues. CDR1 and CDR2 (germline): SQVTM, ANQGSEA. This CDR3 reads CSGGFTNEQFF. The CDR3 bases are TGCAGCGGGGGGTTCACTAATGAGCAGTTCTTC.

In its sample, this clone was seen a few times. J is TRBJ1-1 and V is TRBV19; 8 nucleotides align to TRBD1. CDR3 length: 12 residues. Germline V gene data show CDR1 as LNHDA and CDR2 as SQIVND (reference sequence). With 8 bases clipped from V and 9 bases from J, the junction kept 8 bases outside the gene matches. CDR3 sequence: CASGEGQDKAFF. The CDR3 nucleotides read TGTGCCAGTGGAGAGGGACAGGACAAAGCTTTCTTT.

In nucleotides, the CDR3 is TGCGCCAGCAGCTTGACAGGGAGTCCCTCCTCAGATACGCAGTATTTT. Its protein product is CASSLTGSPSSDTQYF. The chain is built from TRBV5-1 and TRBJ2-3; possibly TRBD1 for D (6 bases). The CDR3 length is 16 residues. Trimming took off 1 base at V and 4 bases at J, with 16 bases between the two ends. Per germline, CDR1 SGHRS and CDR2 YFSETQ.

This clone was detected only a few times. The chain combines TRBV29-1 with TRBJ2-7; D remains ambiguous. CDR1 and CDR2 from the germline V gene are SQVTM and ANQGSEA. The CDR3 runs 12 residues. The V end was cut by 0 bases, the J end by 7 bases, with 10 bases between. This CDR3 reads CSVEDGGTEQYF. CDR3 sequence (DNA): TGCAGCGTTGAAGATGGCGGTACTGAGCAGTACTTC.

The J gene is TRBJ1-2, the V gene TRBV29-1, with a tentative D call TRBD1 (5 bases). Trimming removed 7 bases at V and 14 bases at J, with 11 bases between. The CDR3 sequence is 8 residues long. Germline V gives CDR1 SQVTM, CDR2 ANQGSEA. CDR3 sequence (DNA): TGCAGCGGGGGGGAGGCTACCTTC. Translating gives CSGGEATF.